The sequence of this T cell receptor beta chain was determined in a study of regulatory T cells in long-lasting Graves disease. Researchers made TCR beta libraries by using iRepertoire HTBI primers and running Arm-PCR on CDR3 regions. Using its own MiXCR run on the multiplex PCR reads, TCRdb lists one record per CDR3 protein. The repertoire holds around 480,000 distinct CDR3 sequences, about 17% seen once, with 12% in the top ten. There are 19 residues in the CDR3. CDR1 and CDR2 from the germline V gene are LNHDA and SQIVND (reference sequence). V was clipped by 1 base and J by 1 base; unmatched bases: 10. Time point meaning: newly diagnosed GD, antithyroid drugs for less than 3 months. With RNA extracted from PBMCs as input, the TCR library was made. It was American Thyroid Association guidelines that determined Graves' disease diagnosis. This sample was also put to use in a study of T cells in Graves' hyperthyroidism and ophthalmopathy. As that report states: The study used the HTBI primer set for a first-round RT-PCR of the TCR CDR3. The majority of expanded thyroid clonotypes above 0.001 also appeared in blood. Ophthalmopathy was separated from stable hyperthyroidism by a 13 V-J model.

The V gene is TRBV19, the J gene TRBJ2-4; 10 bases are shared with TRBD1. The receptor's source is a man aged 35-49 years with Graves disease. The specimen was peripheral blood mononuclear cells (PBMCs), collected at new diagnosis, from a patient treated with antithyroid drugs. Here the CDR3 DNA reads TGTGCCAGTAGTATAGGAGGGACAGGGGATAGAGGGGCCAAAAACATTCAGTACTTC. It codes for CASSIGGTGDRGAKNIQYF.